This note documents a single T cell receptor beta chain sequence. Its antigen is currently not known. Base qualities are not at hand, and no much larger clone is one base apart. Library creation used 5' RACE. The sequencer listed for this sample is Illumina HiSeq 2500. The second PCR ran for about 6 to 12 cycles and used a J-beta primer mix along with a sample-barcoded 5' primer. A unique molecular identifier was introduced onto each TCR beta cDNA molecule by a template-switch 5' adaptor carrying 12 random nucleotides. Each sample yielded at least 3 million CDR3-containing paired-end reads. All of the RNA was converted into first-strand cDNA using the Mint cDNA synthesis kit, with a TRBC-specific oligonucleotide serving as the primer. Following uracil-DNA glycosylase treatment, all cDNA underwent a first 18-cycle PCR with the universal primers M1SS and BC2_uni_R. Under the source paper's analysis protocol: Each sample was normalized by randomly selecting 1 million high-quality reads, each carrying a distinct molecular identifier. Reads sharing molecular identifiers were discarded rather than binned into consensus sequences. MiTCR, set to a Q25 quality threshold and the strictest error-elimination algorithm, was used for CDR3 identification, clonotype clustering and error correction. A nonparametric unseen species model using Euler transformation provided a lower-bound estimate of total TCR beta diversity. TCRdb trimmed the raw reads at Q25, called clones with MiXCR and kept productive beta chains. Rows with one shared CDR3 protein collapse into an entry with the most common genes and DNA. These V and J calls rely on TCRdb rather than the paper's analysis. Within this sample are about a million distinct CDR3 sequences, with roughly 51% of them counted one time only. 20% to 25% of the sample goes to the ten largest clones.

The data belong to a study of blood T cells in healthy people across ages (dated by TCRdb to the mid-2010s). Turning to the overall study: In model experiments, template switching captured roughly one uniquely barcoded TCR beta cDNA molecule for every two T cells. Age-related changes in TCR beta repertoire diversity were measured in the study by deep sequencing normalized with unique cDNA molecular identifiers. Donors were grouped into four age groups: young (average about 15 years), middle-aged (roughly 38), aged (approximately 67) and long-lived (roughly 80). To avoid experimental bias, donors of different ages were spread randomly across the sequencing lanes. For two donors (one aged 18 to 29 and one aged 80 or older), the study analyzed two additional independent replicas of 1 million unique cDNA reads from the same blood draw. On the study overall, not on this receptor specifically: Compared with the aged group, more naive CD4+ T cells, fewer expanded clones and increased TCR diversity were shown by the long-lived group, suggesting age selection. Conclusive comparison of naive and antigen-experienced compartments was prevented by the profiling of bulk unsorted PBMCs. Total diversity estimates from one million sequenced T cells were considered lower bounds and underestimates. Because the CMV infection status of the donors was unknown, age-related changes in expanded clonotypes may potentially have been confounded. Observed TCR beta diversity per million T cells fell roughly linearly with age, and a significant reduction was already apparent by age roughly 40. Observed TCR beta diversity correlated strongly with the percentage of naive T cells measured by flow cytometry.

At the junction V is shortened by 4 bases and J by 8 bases, with 8 bases in between. CDR1 LNHNV and CDR2 YYDKDF are derived from the germline V gene (reference sequence). The CDR3 contains 11 residues, cysteine and phenylalanine counted. Kept here is only the CDR3 DNA, which spans 33 bases and is read in frame from base 1. The donors were under 40 Caucasian individuals from Russia, aged 6 to 90 years, who were systemically healthy. Each donor gave ten milliliters of peripheral blood, drawn into EDTA-treated Vacutainer tubes. Ficoll-Paque density-gradient centrifugation was used to isolate PBMCs, with at least 7 million obtained per sample. Trizol reagent was used to extract total RNA from the PBMCs, yielding at least 5 micrograms per sample. The percentages of naive CD45RAhigh/CD27high T cells were determined by flow cytometry on a PBMC aliquot from every donor.

The sequence came from an older woman in good health. The V and J segments used are TRBV15 and TRBJ2-5; the D call is tentative, TRBD1 or TRBD2, as each matches 5 bases. Material for sequencing was blood. Here is the DNA: TGTGCCACCAGCATTGGGGGAACCCAGTACTTC. Its translation reads: CATSIGGTQYF.